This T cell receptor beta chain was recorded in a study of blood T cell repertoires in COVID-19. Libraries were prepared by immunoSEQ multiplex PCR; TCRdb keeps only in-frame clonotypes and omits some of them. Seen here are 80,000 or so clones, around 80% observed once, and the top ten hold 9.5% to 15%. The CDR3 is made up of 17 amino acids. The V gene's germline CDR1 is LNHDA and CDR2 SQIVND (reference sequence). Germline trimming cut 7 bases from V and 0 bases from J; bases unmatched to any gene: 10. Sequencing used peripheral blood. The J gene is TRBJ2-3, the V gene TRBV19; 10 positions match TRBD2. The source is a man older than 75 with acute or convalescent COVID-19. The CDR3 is CASTGLAGVSSTDTQYF. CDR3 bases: TGTGCCAGTACTGGGCTAGCGGGGGTATCTAGCACAGATACGCAGTATTTT.